These 31 T cell receptor beta chains share one sample of origin, sequenced in a study of T cells in Graves' hyperthyroidism and ophthalmopathy. It was RNA transcripts that yielded the amplified TCR beta CDR3 regions. During a first-round RT-PCR of the TCR CDR3, the HTBI primer set was used. TCRdb re-called the multiplex PCR reads with MiXCR, one entry per CDR3 protein. Of hundreds of thousands of distinct CDR3 sequences in the sample, about 14% were seen once. The sequenced sample was blood. These TCRs come from a woman in her 50s with Graves' ophthalmopathy.

This clonotype was recorded many times. The chain recombines TRBV6-2 or TRBV6-3 with TRBJ2-7; 13 bases agree with TRBD2. CDR1 is MNHEY and CDR2 is SVGEGT in the germline V gene. The trim removed 6 bases at V and 3 bases at J, leaving 8 bases unmatched. The CDR3 totals 16 residues. CDR3 in amino acids: CASSGKLAGGFYEQYF. The CDR3 nucleotides are TGTGCCAGCAGCGGCAAACTAGCGGGAGGGTTCTACGAGCAGTACTTC.

This clonotype was found many times. The chain links TRBV27 to TRBJ1-5; TRBD1 is a possible D gene (5 bases). The germline V and J ends were trimmed by 1 base and 5 bases, with 12 bases remaining between them. Germline V gene data show CDR1 as MNHEY and CDR2 as SMNVEV (reference sequence). The CDR3 contains 15 residues. The CDR3 is CASSLFGGGDQPQHF. The CDR3 coding sequence is TGTGCCAGCAGTTTATTTGGGGGGGGAGATCAGCCCCAGCATTTT.

This clonotype was seen ten or more times. The chain joins TRBV3-1 to TRBJ2-7; D perhaps matches TRBD2 (6 bases). The germline V gene encodes CDR1 LGHDT and CDR2 YNNKEL (reference sequence). The CDR3 covers 16 residues. Trimming took off 4 bases at V and 2 bases at J, with 18 bases between the two ends. The CDR3 is CASSLREERVPYEQYF. CDR3 bases: TGTGCCAGCAGCCTAAGGGAGGAGCGCGTCCCCTACGAGCAGTACTTC.

A remark on this clonotype: A much larger clone lies a single base off, so this may be a read error. The rearrangement uses TRBV11-2 and TRBJ2-3, with D perhaps matching TRBD2 (5 bases). The CDR3 is 17 amino acids. CDR1 is SGHAT and CDR2 is FQNNGV in the germline V gene. V lost 4 bases and J 2 bases, leaving 19 bases between the germline ends. The CDR3: CASSSLPGRVDTDTQYF. For the CDR3, the DNA is TGTGCCAGCAGCTCCCTCCCCGGGCGGGTCGACACAGATACGCAGTATTTT.

This clonotype was found many times. The V and J genes are TRBV6-1 and TRBJ1-2; perhaps TRBD1 as D (5 bases). This CDR3 comprises 15 residues. The germline V gene has CDR1 MNHNS and CDR2 SASEGT. V was shortened by 7 bases and J by 4 bases, with 19 bases between the two germline ends. The CDR3 sequence: CASTLVGTSTYGYTF. DNA of the CDR3: TGTGCCAGCACCTTGGTTGGGACGAGCACCTATGGCTACACCTTC.

This clonotype was counted many times. The J gene is TRBJ2-3, the V gene TRBV9, with TRBD1 matching over 7 bases. This CDR3 is 17 amino acids long. Germline CDR1 SGDLS, CDR2 YYNGEE. J was trimmed by 0 bases and V by 1 base; bases with no gene match: 8. CDR3 nucleotide sequence: TGTGCCAGCAGCGTATCCGGGACAGCAGCTAGCACAGATACGCAGTATTTT. Its protein product is CASSVSGTAASTDTQYF. The complete variable domain, with remaining parts taken from reference TRBV9 and TRBJ2-3, reads DSGVTQTPKHLITATGQRVTLRCSPRSGDLSVYWYQQSLDQGLQFLIQYYNGEERAKGNILERFSAQQFPDLHSELNLSSLELGDSALYFCASSVSGTAASTDTQYFGPGTRLTVL.

This chain joins TRBV6-5 and TRBJ1-6; the match to TRBD1 covers 10 bases. The V gene's germline CDR1 is MNHEY and CDR2 SVGAGI. This CDR3 comprises 16 residues. V shed 0 bases, J shed 6 bases, and the junction held 2 bases outside the gene matches. The CDR3 here is CASSYSRQGANSPLHF. CDR3 nucleotides: TGTGCCAGCAGTTACTCGAGACAGGGGGCTAATTCACCCCTCCACTTT.

This clonotype was seen repeatedly, ten times or more. The gene calls are TRBV29-1 and TRBJ2-1; TRBD1 matches at 7 bases. The CDR3 is 14 amino acids. With 1 base clipped from V and 8 bases from J, the junction kept 8 bases outside the gene matches. CDR1 is SQVTM and CDR2 is ANQGSEA in the germline V gene. CDR3 region: CSVEAGTVYDEQFF. The CDR3, as DNA: TGCAGCGTTGAAGCAGGGACAGTTTACGATGAGCAGTTCTTC.

This clonotype was counted many times. This rearrangement joins TRBV7-8 to TRBJ2-2; D is ambiguous. V was trimmed by 1 base and J by 0 bases, leaving 9 bases between them. Looked up from germline, CDR1 is SGHVS and CDR2 is FQNEAQ. The CDR3 totals 16 residues. The CDR3 DNA follows: TGTGCCAGCAGCTTAGGCCTACCTACGAACACCGGGGAGCTGTTTTTT. It yields the protein CASSLGLPTNTGELFF.

There are many counts of this clonotype. The chain has TRBV11-2 and TRBJ2-3; no clear D gene. Germline V lookup: CDR1 SGHAT, CDR2 FQNNGV. The CDR3 length is 15 residues. Between the trimmed V and J ends, which lost 6 bases and 2 bases, there was a span of 15 bases. This chain's CDR3 is CASRPLGAPTDTQYF. The DNA for the CDR3 is TGTGCCAGCAGACCCCTAGGAGCCCCCACAGATACGCAGTATTTT.

This clonotype came up many times. This sequence joins TRBV28 and TRBJ2-1, with D perhaps given as TRBD1 or TRBD2 (5 bases each). Trimming stripped 5 bases from V and 7 bases from J, with 12 bases between. The CDR3 sequence is 13 residues long. Germline CDR1 and CDR2: MDHEN and SYDVKM. The CDR3: CASSIPGPNEQFF. As DNA, the CDR3 is TGTGCCAGCAGTATACCGGGACCTAATGAGCAGTTCTTC.

The chain joins TRBV14 to TRBJ1-1, with 7 bases lining up with TRBD1. The CDR3 runs 13 residues. Germline trimming cut 5 bases from V and 7 bases from J; bases unmatched to any gene: 7. Looked up from germline, CDR1 is SGHDN and CDR2 is FVKESK. The CDR3 DNA is TGTGCCAGCAGCTCTCGGACAGGCTTTGAAGCTTTCTTT. Amino acids: CASSSRTGFEAFF.

This clonotype has a handful of counts. A much larger clone sits a single nucleotide away, making a read error possible. Given the absence of the conserved phenylalanine or tryptophan at the CDR3 end, a read error is likely. The chain carries TRBV12-3 or TRBV12-4 and TRBJ1-2, with 10 positions matching TRBD1. Trimming took 5 bases from V and 4 from J; bases not matched to a gene: 10. The CDR3 has 16 residues. The CDR3 is CASSRTTGGRGYGYTL. CDR3 DNA sequence: TGTGCCAGCAGTCGAACGACAGGGGGCAGGGGCTATGGCTACACCCTC.

Many counts were recorded for this clonotype. J is TRBJ1-5 and V is TRBV27; no firm D call. CDR3 length: 14 amino acids. Germline assignment: CDR1 MNHEY and CDR2 SMNVEV (reference sequence). Trimming shortened V by 1 base and J by 2 bases, and 6 bases separated the two germline ends. The CDR3: CASSLFGGNQPQHF. The CDR3 DNA reads TGTGCCAGCAGTTTATTTGGTGGCAATCAGCCCCAGCATTTT.

About this clonotype itself: A read error is possible here, since a much larger clone lies one base away. The CDR3 does not end in the conserved phenylalanine or tryptophan, so this is likely a read error. The chain has TRBV20-1 and TRBJ2-3, with D maybe TRBD1 (5 bases). Trimming took 4 bases from V and 2 from J, leaving 7 bases between them. The length of the CDR3 is 12 residues. Germline CDR1 reads DFQATT; CDR2 reads SNEGSKA (reference sequence). The CDR3 nucleotides read TGCAGTGCTACCAGGGTCACAGATACGCAGTATCTT. Its translation: CSATRVTDTQYL.

This clonotype was seen repeatedly, ten times or more. At one boundary the junction diverges from the germline segment, which might be a read error. The gene calls are TRBV28 and TRBJ2-2; 8 bases align to TRBD1. This CDR3 is built from 13 residues. Germline lookup yields CDR1 MDHEN and CDR2 SYDVKM. The CDR3 region has the DNA TGCGCCAGCAGCTTCAGGGGGCCTGGGGAGCTGTTTTTT. It yields the protein CASSFRGPGELFF.

This chain joins TRBV20-1 and TRBJ1-3; D gene ambiguous. The CDR3 length is 14 residues. Germline V CDR1 and CDR2: DFQATT, SNEGSKA (reference sequence). Trimming removed 3 bases at V and 1 base at J, with 10 bases between. The CDR3 DNA is TGCAGTGCTAGCCAAGGGTTTTCTGGAAACACCATATATTTT. Translation gives CSASQGFSGNTIYF.

Ten or more counts support this clonotype. CDR3 residues: CASSVAGVTTEAFF. In nucleotides, the CDR3 is TGTGCCAGCAGCGTAGCTGGGGTAACCACTGAAGCTTTCTTT. The chain links TRBV9 to TRBJ1-1; D gene ambiguous. V was shortened by 0 bases and J by 4 bases, with 10 bases between the two germline ends. The CDR3 has 14 residues. Germline CDR1 and CDR2: SGDLS and YYNGEE.

The gene calls are TRBV6-1 and TRBJ1-5; the D is unclear. This CDR3 comprises 16 residues. In germline, CDR1 is MNHNS, CDR2 SASEGT. V lost 6 bases and J 0 bases, leaving 15 bases between the germline ends. CDR3 region: CASRRLPENSNQPQHF. DNA of the CDR3: TGTGCCAGCAGGAGGCTCCCAGAGAATAGCAATCAGCCCCAGCATTTT.

The table lists this clonotype with a few counts. CDR3 in DNA: TGCAGTGCTCACGACGGCCCAACTAATGAAAAACTGTTTTTT. As protein: CSAHDGPTNEKLFF. The chain combines TRBV20-1 with TRBJ1-4; D unclear. Trimming pared 5 bases from V and 0 bases from J, leaving 10 bases between. The CDR3 contains 14 residues. CDR1 is DFQATT, CDR2 SNEGSKA, per germline (reference sequence).

In regard to this clonotype: Relative to the germline gene, one junction end is altered; a read error may explain this. The rearrangement uses TRBV27 and TRBJ2-3; weak D call: TRBD2 (5 bases). CDR1 and CDR2 from the germline V gene are MNHEY and SMNVEV (reference sequence). There are 17 residues in the CDR3. The CDR3 spells CASSLSRQRILTDMQYF. The DNA of the CDR3 is TGTGCCAGCAGTTTATCGAGGCAGCGGATCCTCACAGATATGCAGTATTTT.

At least ten counts were recorded for this clonotype. The chain employs TRBV6-2 or TRBV6-3 and TRBJ1-1; 7 positions agree with TRBD1. After removal of 2 bases from V and 2 bases from J, the junction contained 11 bases not matched to a gene. Germline V gives CDR1 MNHEY, CDR2 SVGEGT. This CDR3 is 17 amino acids long. DNA for the CDR3: TGTGCCAGCAGTTACACCCGAACCCGACAGGGCAACACTGAAGCTTTCTTT. It is translated as CASSYTRTRQGNTEAFF.

The V call is TRBV28, the J call TRBJ2-1; TRBD2 matches at 9 bases. Germline lookup yields CDR1 MDHEN and CDR2 SYDVKM. V lost 3 bases to trimming and J lost 13 bases; unmatched junction nucleotides: 4. The CDR3 runs to 12 residues. The CDR3 here is CASSLLAGHQFF. CDR3 in DNA: TGTGCCAGCAGTTTGCTAGCGGGACACCAGTTCTTC. The full variable domain, its missing parts supplied by reference TRBV28 and TRBJ2-1, is DVKVTQSSRYLVKRTGEKVFLECVQDMDHENMFWYRQDPGLGLRLIYFSYDVKMKEKGDIPEGYSVSREKKERFSLILESASTNQTSMYLCASSLLAGHQFFGPGTRLTVL.

The sample holds many counts of this clonotype. The gene calls are TRBV7-2 and TRBJ2-1; D ambiguous. Germline CDR1 SGHTA, CDR2 FQGNSA. V gave up 8 bases and J gave up 9 bases, with 11 bases separating them. The CDR3 sequence is 11 residues long. This CDR3 is CASAALVEQFF. The CDR3 DNA reads as TGTGCCAGCGCCGCCCTTGTTGAGCAGTTCTTC.

The chain combines TRBV20-1 with TRBJ1-1; possible D gene TRBD1, 5 bases. This CDR3 comprises 12 residues. The V gene's germline CDR1 is DFQATT and CDR2 SNEGSKA (reference sequence). This chain's CDR3 is CGAPAGGTEAFF. As DNA, the CDR3 is TGCGGCGCCCCAGCGGGGGGCACTGAAGCTTTCTTT.

The chain couples TRBV9 to TRBJ1-1, with 7 bases fitting TRBD1. The length of the CDR3 is 15 residues. Germline CDR1 reads SGDLS; CDR2 reads YYNGEE. The V segment lost 3 bases and the J segment 4 bases; nucleotides outside the gene matches: 9. CDR3 sequence reads: CASSAGGVDLTEAFF. CDR3 bases: TGTGCCAGCAGCGCAGGGGGAGTAGATCTCACTGAAGCTTTCTTT.

To note about this clonotype: A much larger clone differs by one base, so this may be a read error. V and J are TRBV7-3 and TRBJ2-1; TRBD1 aligns across 10 bases. The CDR3 contains 18 residues. Per the germline V gene, CDR1 is SGHTA and CDR2 is FQGTGA. The CDR3 here is CASSSFPRTGGGFNEQLF. The CDR3 DNA is TGTGCCAGCAGCTCCTTCCCTAGGACAGGGGGTGGTTTCAATGAGCAGCTCTTC.

The rearrangement uses TRBV19 and TRBJ1-3, with 9 bases fitting TRBD1. With 3 bases clipped from V and 1 base from J, the junction kept 7 bases outside the gene matches. The CDR3 loop spans 17 amino acids. Germline V gene lookup returns CDR1 LNHDA and CDR2 SQIVND (reference sequence). This CDR3 is CASSISGTGSSGNTIYF. The CDR3 nucleotides read TGTGCCAGTAGTATCTCGGGGACAGGGTCGTCTGGAAACACCATATATTTT.

This clonotype was seen more than once but under ten times. The chain has TRBV6-2 or TRBV6-3 and TRBJ2-7, with TRBD2 matching 10 bases. The germline V gene encodes CDR1 MNHEY and CDR2 SVGEGT. The CDR3 length is 18 residues. J gave up 2 bases and V 0 bases, and 10 bases lay outside the gene matches. Here the CDR3 DNA reads TGTGCCAGCAGTTACTCCCCCCCGGGACTAGCGTGGGCCTACGAGCAGTACTTC. It codes for CASSYSPPGLAWAYEQYF.

The sample holds many counts of this clonotype. This sequence joins TRBV28 and TRBJ1-2; D may be TRBD1 (5 bases). In germline, CDR1 is MDHEN, CDR2 SYDVKM. Trimming removed 7 bases from V and 4 bases from J, with 16 bases in between. The CDR3 consists of 14 residues. The CDR3, as DNA: TGTGCCAGCACCACTACTGGACACCTCTATGGCTACACCTTC. The encoded protein is CASTTTGHLYGYTF.

This clonotype was detected ten times or more. The chain is built from TRBV29-1 and TRBJ1-1, with a tentative D call TRBD1 (6 bases). The CDR3 sequence is 13 residues long. Deletions cut 3 bases from V and 6 bases from J, with 14 bases between. Germline values: CDR1 SQVTM, CDR2 ANQGSEA. DNA of the CDR3: TGCAGCGTTGACTACAGGGTTAGTGCTGAAGCTTTCTTT. This codes for CSVDYRVSAEAFF.